Each of the 18 T cell receptor beta chains below was sequenced from the same sample in a study of T cell clonotyping in hematopoietic cell transplantation. Described time point: recipient sample about 28 days before transplant, after cytoreduction. Data came from immunoSEQ multiplex PCR; TCRdb stores just in-frame clones and leaves some out. Here the sample spans about 21,000 clones, roughly 90% being singletons. The sequences come from peripheral blood mononuclear cells, collected before stem cell transplant. These receptors came from a man between 18 and 29 years old with biphenotypic leukemia. Some clones in this sample may be carry-over from other donors' samples.

This rearrangement joins TRBV5-4 to TRBJ2-7, with D tentatively TRBD1 or TRBD2 (6 bases each). CDR3 size: 17 residues. The V gene's germline CDR1 is SGHNT and CDR2 YYREEE (reference sequence). V was cut by 3 bases and J by 1 base, with 20 bases left in between. The CDR3 sequence: CASSYPGGHGNSYEQYF. The CDR3 nucleotides read TGTGCCAGCAGCTATCCCGGGGGCCACGGGAATTCCTACGAGCAGTACTTC. Based on the CDR3 plus reference TRBV5-4 and TRBJ2-7, the full variable domain is ETGVTQSPTHLIKTRGQQVTLRCSSQSGHNTVSWYQQALGQGPQFIFQYYREEENGRGNFPPRFSGLQFPNYSSELNVNALELDDSALYLCASSYPGGHGNSYEQYFGPGTRLTVT.

The chain carries TRBV7-3 and TRBJ1-5; tentatively, D is TRBD1 (5 bases). With 1 base removed from V and 2 bases from J, the gap between germline ends came to 6 bases. This CDR3 is built from 14 residues. Germline CDR1 and CDR2: SGHTA and FQGTGA. CDR3 loop: CASSLRGGNQPQHF. As DNA, the CDR3 is TGTGCCAGCAGCTTAAGGGGGGGCAATCAGCCCCAGCATTTT.

CDR3 amino acids: CASSVDRHSSEAFF. For the CDR3, the DNA is TGTGCCAGCAGCGTAGACAGGCACTCATCCGAAGCTTTCTTT. The J gene is TRBJ1-1, the V gene TRBV9; possibly TRBD1 for D (5 bases). The CDR3 sequence is 14 residues long. CDR1 and CDR2 from the germline V gene are SGDLS and YYNGEE. V lost 0 bases and J lost 8, with 14 bases in between.

V is TRBV19 and J is TRBJ2-1; 7 nucleotides match TRBD1. From germline, CDR1 is LNHDA and CDR2 SQIVND (reference sequence). The CDR3 loop spans 16 amino acids. With V trimmed by 6 bases and J by 0 bases, 8 bases remained unmatched. CDR3 in amino acids: CASRTSTGTSYNEQFF. Written as DNA, the CDR3 is TGTGCCAGTAGGACCTCGACAGGGACCTCCTACAATGAGCAGTTCTTC.

J is TRBJ1-1 and V is TRBV2; D gene uncertain. Trimming pared 2 bases from V and 1 base from J, leaving 8 bases between. The germline gives CDR1 SNHLY, CDR2 FYNNEI. This CDR3 is 14 amino acids long. CDR3 sequence (DNA): TGTGCCAGCAGTGAAACAGCGTCGAACACTGAAGCTTTCTTT. Translation: CASSETASNTEAFF.

This clone has just a few counts. The V and J genes are TRBV7-8 and TRBJ1-5; 7 bases fit TRBD1. V was clipped by 5 bases and J by 4 bases; unmatched bases: 11. Germline assignment: CDR1 SGHVS and CDR2 FQNEAQ. The CDR3 spans 16 residues. This CDR3 is CASSPETGHRNQPQHF. Here the CDR3 DNA reads TGTGCCAGCAGCCCAGAGACAGGGCATAGGAATCAGCCCCAGCATTTT.

The rearrangement joins TRBV5-1 to TRBJ2-7, with D possibly TRBD2 on 5 matching bases. CDR1 is SGHRS, CDR2 YFSETQ, per germline. Trimming removed 5 bases from V and 6 bases from J, with 18 bases in between. This CDR3 is built from 14 residues. As DNA, the CDR3 is TGCGCCAGCAGAGCTTCCCAGATACGGGGCGAGCAGTACTTC. Protein product: CASRASQIRGEQYF.

CDR3 sequence (DNA): TGCGCCAGCAGCCAAGCCGGCACTGAAGCTTTCTTT. Its protein product is CASSQAGTEAFF. The chain links TRBV4-1 to TRBJ1-1; D remains unclear. Trimming removed 1 base from V and 4 bases from J, with 4 bases in between. There are 12 residues in the CDR3. Germline V gene lookup returns CDR1 MGHRA and CDR2 YSYEKL.

V is TRBV7-2 and J is TRBJ2-3; no firm D call. Germline V gene sequence: CDR1 SGHTA, CDR2 FQGNSA. The CDR3 runs to 12 residues. Trimming removed 5 bases from V and 8 bases from J, with 11 bases in between. CDR3 in amino acids: CASSPKGGTQYF. The CDR3 DNA is TGTGCCAGCAGCCCAAAAGGCGGTACGCAGTATTTT.

The V call is TRBV19, the J call TRBJ2-1, with D perhaps matching TRBD2 (6 bases). Per the germline V gene, CDR1 is LNHDA and CDR2 is SQIVND (reference sequence). The V end lost 7 bases, the J end lost 5 bases, and 24 bases lay between the germline ends. This CDR3 region has 17 residues. CDR3 DNA: TGTGCCAGTACCCTTAGCGGCAACATACTAGGCCACAATGAGCAGTTCTTC. Translation gives CASTLSGNILGHNEQFF.

V is TRBV2 and J is TRBJ2-3; unclear D gene. The V gene's germline CDR1 is SNHLY and CDR2 FYNNEI. The CDR3 covers 14 residues. Trimming took off 8 bases at V and 0 bases at J, with 12 bases between the two ends. DNA for the CDR3: TGTGCCAGCTCCATGGGCCCTAGCACAGATACGCAGTATTTT. Amino acid sequence: CASSMGPSTDTQYF.

J is TRBJ2-2 and V is TRBV9; 10 bases match TRBD1. CDR3 size: 15 residues. Germline values: CDR1 SGDLS, CDR2 YYNGEE. J lost 6 bases, V lost 3 bases, and 5 bases had no gene match. The CDR3 nucleotides are TGTGCCAGCAGCGAGACAGGGGGCAGGGCCGGGGAGCTGTTTTTT. Protein product: CASSETGGRAGELFF.

This sequence joins TRBV27 and TRBJ2-3; 9 bases line up with TRBD2. Germline V gives CDR1 MNHEY, CDR2 SMNVEV (reference sequence). This CDR3 has 15 residues. V lost 3 bases, J lost 2 bases, and 3 bases stayed unmatched. Here the CDR3 reads CASSFASGITDTQYF. For the CDR3, the DNA is TGTGCCAGCAGTTTTGCTAGCGGGATCACAGATACGCAGTATTTT.

The chain recombines TRBV25-1 with TRBJ2-7; D may be TRBD1 (5 bases). V was shortened by 1 base and J by 6 bases, with 13 bases between the two germline ends. The CDR3 has 14 residues. CDR1 is MGHDK and CDR2 is SYGVNS in the germline V gene. The DNA of the CDR3 is TGTGCCAGCAGTGAATCGACACAGGTCGGCGAGCAGTACTTC. This encodes CASSESTQVGEQYF.

The genes are TRBV19 and TRBJ1-1; D is ambiguous. CDR3 size: 12 residues. Trimming pared 9 bases from V and 1 base from J, leaving 9 bases between. Germline V gene lookup returns CDR1 LNHDA and CDR2 SQIVND (reference sequence). CDR3 residues: CASIMGNTEAFF. The CDR3 bases are TGTGCCAGCATAATGGGGAACACTGAAGCTTTCTTT. Using reference TRBV19 and TRBJ1-1 for the parts outside the CDR3, the full variable domain is DGGITQSPKYLFRKEGQNVTLSCEQNLNHDAMYWYRQDPGQGLRLIYYSQIVNDFQKGDIAEGYSVSREKKESFPLTVTSAQKNPTAFYLCASIMGNTEAFFGQGTRLTVV.

V is TRBV7-3 and J is TRBJ1-1; D is uncertain. CDR3 length: 13 residues. The V and J ends lost 6 bases and 4 bases respectively, with 12 bases between them. Germline V lookup: CDR1 SGHTA, CDR2 FQGTGA. CDR3 in DNA: TGTGCCAGCAGGCCCTACGGTTCCACTGAAGCTTTCTTT. Translation gives CASRPYGSTEAFF.

The chain combines TRBV30 with TRBJ1-1; D possibly corresponds to TRBD1 (5 bases). The CDR3 has 14 amino acids. Germline loops: CDR1 GTSNPN, CDR2 SVGIG (reference sequence). V was clipped by 4 bases and J by 0 bases, with 12 bases between them. The CDR3 nucleotides read TGTGCCTGGAAGGCAGGGAGAGTGAACACTGAAGCTTTCTTT. It encodes CAWKAGRVNTEAFF.

The CDR3 here is CSVVRVGSYSEQYF. CDR3 sequence (DNA): TGCAGCGTTGTCCGTGTAGGGAGCTACTCCGAGCAGTACTTC. The chain employs TRBV29-1 and TRBJ2-7, with D possibly being TRBD2 (5 bases). The CDR3 contains 14 residues. The V gene lost 4 bases and the J gene lost 6 bases, with 19 bases spanning the gap. Germline V gene sequence: CDR1 SQVTM, CDR2 ANQGSEA.